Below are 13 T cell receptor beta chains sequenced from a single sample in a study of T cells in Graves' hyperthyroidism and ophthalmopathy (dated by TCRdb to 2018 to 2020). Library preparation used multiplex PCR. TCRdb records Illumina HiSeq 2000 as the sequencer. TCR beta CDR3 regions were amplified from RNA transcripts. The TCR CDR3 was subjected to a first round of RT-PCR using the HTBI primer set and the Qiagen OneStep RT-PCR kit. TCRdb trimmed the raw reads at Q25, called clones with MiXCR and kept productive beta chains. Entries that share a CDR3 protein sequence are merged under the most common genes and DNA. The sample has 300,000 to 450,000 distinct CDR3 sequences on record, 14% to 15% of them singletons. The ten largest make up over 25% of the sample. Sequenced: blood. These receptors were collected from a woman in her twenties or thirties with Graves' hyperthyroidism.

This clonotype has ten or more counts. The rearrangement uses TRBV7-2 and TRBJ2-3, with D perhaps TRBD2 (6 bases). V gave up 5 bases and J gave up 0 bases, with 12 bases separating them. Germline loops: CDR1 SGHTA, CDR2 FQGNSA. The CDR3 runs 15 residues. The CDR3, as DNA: TGTGCCAGCAGCCTGGGACTCTCTAGCACAGATACGCAGTATTTT. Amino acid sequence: CASSLGLSSTDTQYF. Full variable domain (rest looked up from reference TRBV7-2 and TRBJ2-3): GAGVSQSPSNKVTEKGKDVELRCDPISGHTALYWYRQSLGQGLEFLIYFQGNSAPDKSGLPSDRFSAERTGGSVSTLTIQRTQQEDSAVYLCASSLGLSSTDTQYFGPGTRLTVL.

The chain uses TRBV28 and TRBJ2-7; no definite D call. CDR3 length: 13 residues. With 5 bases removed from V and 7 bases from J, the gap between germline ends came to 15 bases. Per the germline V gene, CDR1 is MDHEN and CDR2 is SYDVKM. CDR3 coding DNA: TGTGCCAGCAGTCACCCGATTAGGCGAGAGCAGTACTTC. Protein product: CASSHPIRREQYF.

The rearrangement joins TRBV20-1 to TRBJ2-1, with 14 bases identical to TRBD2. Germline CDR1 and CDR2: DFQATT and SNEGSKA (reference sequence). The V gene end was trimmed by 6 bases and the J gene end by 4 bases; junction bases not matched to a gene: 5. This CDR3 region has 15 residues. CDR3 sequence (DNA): TGCAGTGCCCCTCGGACTAGCGGGAGGTACAATGAGCAGTTCTTC. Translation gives CSAPRTSGRYNEQFF.

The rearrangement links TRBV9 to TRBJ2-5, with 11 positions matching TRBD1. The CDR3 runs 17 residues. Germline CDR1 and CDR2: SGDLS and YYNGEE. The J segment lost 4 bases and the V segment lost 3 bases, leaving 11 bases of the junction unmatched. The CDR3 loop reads CASSALLRTGGGETQYF. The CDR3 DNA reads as TGTGCCAGCAGCGCGCTCTTACGGACAGGGGGCGGAGAGACCCAGTACTTC.

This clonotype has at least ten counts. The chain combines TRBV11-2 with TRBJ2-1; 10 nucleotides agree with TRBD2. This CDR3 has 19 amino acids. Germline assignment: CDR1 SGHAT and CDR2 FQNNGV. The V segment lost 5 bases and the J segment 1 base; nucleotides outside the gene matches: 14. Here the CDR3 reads CASSPLGLAGARSYNEQFF. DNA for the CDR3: TGTGCCAGCAGCCCACTCGGTCTAGCGGGAGCCCGGTCCTACAATGAGCAGTTCTTC.

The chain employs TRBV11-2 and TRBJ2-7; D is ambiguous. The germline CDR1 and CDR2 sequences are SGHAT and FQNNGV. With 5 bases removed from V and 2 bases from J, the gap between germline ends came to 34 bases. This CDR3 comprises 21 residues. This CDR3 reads CASSPPTVYKPDSRSAYEQYF. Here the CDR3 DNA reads TGTGCCAGCAGCCCCCCCACGGTGTACAAGCCTGACTCGCGGAGTGCCTACGAGCAGTACTTC.

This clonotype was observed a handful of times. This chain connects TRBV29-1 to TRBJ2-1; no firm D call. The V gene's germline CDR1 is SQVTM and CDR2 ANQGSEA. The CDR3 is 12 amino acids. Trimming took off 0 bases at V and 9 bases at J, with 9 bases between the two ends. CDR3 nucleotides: TGCAGCGTTGAAGATTTATCAAGTGAGCAGTTCTTC. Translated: CSVEDLSSEQFF.

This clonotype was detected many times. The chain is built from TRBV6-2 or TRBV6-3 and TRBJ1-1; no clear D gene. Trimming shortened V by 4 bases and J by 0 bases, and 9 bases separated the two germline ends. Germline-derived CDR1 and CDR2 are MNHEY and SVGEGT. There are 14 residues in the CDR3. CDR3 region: CASSWTYLNTEAFF. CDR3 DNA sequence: TGTGCCAGCAGTTGGACGTACTTGAACACTGAAGCTTTCTTT.

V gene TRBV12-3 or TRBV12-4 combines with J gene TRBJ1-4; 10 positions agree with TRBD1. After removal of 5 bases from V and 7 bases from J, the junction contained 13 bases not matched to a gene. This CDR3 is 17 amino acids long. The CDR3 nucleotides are TGTGCCAGCAGTACAAGACAGGGGGCTTTAGGGGGTGAAAAACTGTTTTTT. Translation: CASSTRQGALGGEKLFF.

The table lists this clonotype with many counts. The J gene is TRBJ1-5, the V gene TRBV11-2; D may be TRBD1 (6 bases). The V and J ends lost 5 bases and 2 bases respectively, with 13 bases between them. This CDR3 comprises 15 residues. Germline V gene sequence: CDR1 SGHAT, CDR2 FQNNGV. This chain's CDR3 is CASSPQGNGNQPQHF. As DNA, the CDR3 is TGTGCCAGCAGCCCGCAGGGGAACGGCAATCAGCCCCAGCATTTT.

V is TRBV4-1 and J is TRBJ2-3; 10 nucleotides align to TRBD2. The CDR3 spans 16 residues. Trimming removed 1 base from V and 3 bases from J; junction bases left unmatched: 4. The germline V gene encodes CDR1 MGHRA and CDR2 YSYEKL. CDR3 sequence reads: CASSQGPSGRTDTQYF. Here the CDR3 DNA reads TGCGCCAGCAGCCAAGGTCCTAGCGGGAGAACAGATACGCAGTATTTT.

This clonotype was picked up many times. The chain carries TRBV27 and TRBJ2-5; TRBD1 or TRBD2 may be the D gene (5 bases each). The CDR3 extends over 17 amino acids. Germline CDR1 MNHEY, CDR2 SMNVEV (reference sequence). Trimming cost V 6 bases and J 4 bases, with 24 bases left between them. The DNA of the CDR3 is TGTGCCAGCAGCCAAGCCCCCATGTATGGGGGAAGAGAGACCCAGTACTTC. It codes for CASSQAPMYGGRETQYF.

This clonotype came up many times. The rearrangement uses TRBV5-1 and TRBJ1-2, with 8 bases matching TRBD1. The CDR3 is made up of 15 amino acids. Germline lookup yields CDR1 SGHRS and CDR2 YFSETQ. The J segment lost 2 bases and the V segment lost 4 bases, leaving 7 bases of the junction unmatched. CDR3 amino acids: CASSTRDRNNYGYTF. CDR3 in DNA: TGCGCCAGCAGCACCCGGGACAGGAACAACTATGGCTACACCTTC. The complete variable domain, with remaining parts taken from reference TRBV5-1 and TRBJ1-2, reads KAGVTQTPRYLIKTRGQQVTLSCSPISGHRSVSWYQQTPGQGLQFLFEYFSETQRNKGNFPGRFSGRQFSNSRSEMNVSTLELGDSALYLCASSTRDRNNYGYTFGSGTRLTVV.